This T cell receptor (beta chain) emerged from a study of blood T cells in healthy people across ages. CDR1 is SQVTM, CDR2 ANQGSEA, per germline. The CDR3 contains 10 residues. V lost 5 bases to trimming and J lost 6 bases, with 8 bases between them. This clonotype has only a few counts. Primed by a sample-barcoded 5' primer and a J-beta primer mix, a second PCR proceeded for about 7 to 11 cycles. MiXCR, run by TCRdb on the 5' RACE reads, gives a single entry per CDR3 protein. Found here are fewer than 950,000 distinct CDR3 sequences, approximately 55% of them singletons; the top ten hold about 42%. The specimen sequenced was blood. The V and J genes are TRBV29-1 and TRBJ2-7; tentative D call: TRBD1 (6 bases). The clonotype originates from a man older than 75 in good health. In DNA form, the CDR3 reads TGCAGCGTTATGGGGGCCGAGCAGTACTTC. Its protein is CSVMGAEQYF.